This section outlines one T cell receptor (beta chain) sequence together with its context. Its specificity is not known. Trimming removed 3 bases from V and 7 bases from J, with 16 bases in between. The CDR3 is 15 residues long. Germline V lookup: CDR1 MDHEN, CDR2 SYDVKM. Repertoires were generated with immunoSEQ multiplex PCR, while TCRdb's copy carries only in-frame clones and drops some. The sample includes around 100,000 clones, 70% to 90% of them seen just once. This entry comes from a study of T cell responses to AZD1222 COVID-19 vaccine. Study-wide results and limits: Reports indicate that nearly half of spike-specific TCRs are directed at unmutated variant regions. Only five or six AZD1222 recipients were seropositive at baseline.

Material: peripheral blood, obtained 28 days after the second AZD1222 dose. This chain links TRBV28 with TRBJ1-5; D is possibly TRBD1 (6 bases). The TCR comes from an adult who received the AZD1222 COVID-19 vaccine. CDR3 in amino acids: CASSFNGGRGQPQHF. CDR3 bases: TGTGCCAGCAGTTTTAATGGGGGGCGAGGGCAGCCCCAGCATTTT.